This TCR beta chain stems from a study of molecular identifiers for immune sequencing clone quantification. Study context: Across replicate runs, RNA obtained from around 20,000 or 100,000 naive CD8 cells was divided into five, with four undergoing sequencing. Findings and caveats of the study: The study found clones above 20 RNA copies held over 98% of effector molecules and under 1% in naive cells. Jurkat TCR RNA from one cell was spiked into about a million naive cells, and it was reportedly detectable there.

The authors built bulk TCR libraries by previously described methods with listed TCR primers. TCRdb passed the PCR reads through MiXCR, listing each CDR3 protein once. Here the sample spans approximately 680,000 distinct CDR3 sequences, about 25% being singletons. This clonotype was detected many times. The target antigen is unknown. V dropped 5 bases and J dropped 0 bases, with 4 bases sitting between them. The CDR3 extends over 13 amino acids. CDR1 and CDR2 from the germline V gene are LNHNV and YYDKDF (reference sequence). This sequence was found in a human donor in good health. Some libraries in this study had Jurkat cell RNA spiked in. The sample consisted of naive CD8+ T cells from blood, with Jurkat cell RNA spiked in. Subset of the sample: FACS-sorted CD8+CD4-CCR7+CD45RA+ naive T cells. The V call is TRBV15, the J call TRBJ1-4; D gene unclear. CDR3 amino acids: CATSGSTNEKLFF. The CDR3 DNA sequence: TGTGCCACCAGCGGCTCAACTAATGAAAAACTGTTTTTT.